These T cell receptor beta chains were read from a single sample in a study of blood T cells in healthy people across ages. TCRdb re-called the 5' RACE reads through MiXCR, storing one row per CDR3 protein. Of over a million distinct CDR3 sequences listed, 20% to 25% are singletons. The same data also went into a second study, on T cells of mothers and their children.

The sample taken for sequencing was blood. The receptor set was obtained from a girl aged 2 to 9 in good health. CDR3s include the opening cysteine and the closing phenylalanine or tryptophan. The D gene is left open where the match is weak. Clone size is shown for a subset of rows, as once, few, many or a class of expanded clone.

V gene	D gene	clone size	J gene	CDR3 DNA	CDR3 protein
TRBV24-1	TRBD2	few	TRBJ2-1	TGTGCCACCAGTGACGTTACTAGCGCCCAGCAGTTCTTC	CATSDVTSAQQFF
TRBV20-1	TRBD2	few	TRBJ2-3	TGCAGTGCCTCCCTCCCTCTAGCGGAGATCACAGATACGCAGTATTTT	CSASLPLAEITDTQYF
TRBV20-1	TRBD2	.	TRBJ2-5	TGCAGTGCCCATGGGAGGGAATCAGAGACCCAGTACTTC	CSAHGRESETQYF
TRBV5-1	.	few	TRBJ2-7	TGCGCCAGCAGCCCCCATTCGGCAGGGACCTACGAGCAGTACTTC	CASSPHSAGTYEQYF
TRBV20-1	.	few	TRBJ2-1	TGCAGTGCTAGGACAGATACCGATGAGCAGTTCTTC	CSARTDTDEQFF
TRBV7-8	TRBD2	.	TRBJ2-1	TGTGCCAGCAGCTTAGGGGCTAGCGGGATGGTTCAGCAGTTCTTC	CASSLGASGMVQQFF
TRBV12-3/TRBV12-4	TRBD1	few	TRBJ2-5	TGTGCCAGCAGACCCGGACAGGGTTCGGCAACCCTAGGGGAGACCCAGTACTTC	CASRPGQGSATLGETQYF
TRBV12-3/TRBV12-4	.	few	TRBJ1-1	TGTGCCAGCACCGATGGCGCCGAAGCTTTCTTT	CASTDGAEAFF
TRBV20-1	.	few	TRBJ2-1	TGCAGTGCGAGAGAGTCCGATGGGACTTCGACACTCCCCAATGAGCAGTTCTTC	CSARESDGTSTLPNEQFF
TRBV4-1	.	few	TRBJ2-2	TGCGCCAGCAGCCACCGACCAAACCTGAACACCGGGGAGCTGTTTTTT	CASSHRPNLNTGELFF
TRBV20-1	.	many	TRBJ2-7	TGCAGTGCTCGAGGGGGGGGATCCTCCTACGAGCAGTACTTC	CSARGGGSSYEQYF
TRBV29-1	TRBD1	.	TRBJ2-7	TGCAGCGTTGGCCCCGGGACAGGGCCCGACGAGCAGTACTTC	CSVGPGTGPDEQYF
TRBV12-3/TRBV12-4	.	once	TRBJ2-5	TGTGCCAGCAGGGTTGATGGGGTAGAGACCCAGTACTTC	CASRVDGVETQYF
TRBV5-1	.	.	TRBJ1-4	TGCGCCAGCAGCTCCCGGGACTTGGGCTTGGATGAAAAACTGTTTTTT	CASSSRDLGLDEKLFF
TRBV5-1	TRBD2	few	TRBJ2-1	TGCGCCAGCAGCTTGGTTCTAGCGGGATTAAATGAGCAGTTCTTC	CASSLVLAGLNEQFF
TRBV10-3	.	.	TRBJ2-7	TGTGCCATCAGTGGGACCTACGAGCAGTACTTC	CAISGTYEQYF
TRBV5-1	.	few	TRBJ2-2	TGCGCCAGCAGCGCCCAACAGGTTCCCGGGGAGCTGTTTTTT	CASSAQQVPGELFF
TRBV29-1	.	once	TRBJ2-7	TGCAGCGTTGAAGATGGTTTTAGGACCGGGGAGTACTTC	CSVEDGFRTGEYF
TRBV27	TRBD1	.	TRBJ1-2	TGTGCCAGCAGTTCCGCCATCCGGGACAGGGGTGGCTACACCTTC	CASSSAIRDRGGYTF
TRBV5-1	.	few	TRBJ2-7	TGCGCCAGCAGCTTGGCCAGAGGGCCAGACGAGCAGTACTTC	CASSLARGPDEQYF
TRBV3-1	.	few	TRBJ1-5	TGTGCCAGCAGCCCCCTCCGTAGCAATCAGCCCCAGCATTTT	CASSPLRSNQPQHF
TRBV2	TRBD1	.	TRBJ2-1	TGTGCCAGCAGTCCCAGTGCTTCCAGGGACAGATCCTACAATGAGCAGTTCTTC	CASSPSASRDRSYNEQFF
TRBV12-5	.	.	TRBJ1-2	TGTGCTAGTGGTTTGGGGCAGCCCTATGGCTACACCTTC	CASGLGQPYGYTF
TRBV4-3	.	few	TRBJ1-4	TGCGCCAGCAGCCAAGATGAAGGGGAAATAGGTGAAAAACTGTTTTTT	CASSQDEGEIGEKLFF
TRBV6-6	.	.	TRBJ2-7	TGTGCCAGCAGTCGCGACCCGACGGCATCCTACGAGCAGTACTTC	CASSRDPTASYEQYF
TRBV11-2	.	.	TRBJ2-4	TGTGCCAGCAGCTTTGGGCCCGACTCTAGGATTCAGTACTTC	CASSFGPDSRIQYF